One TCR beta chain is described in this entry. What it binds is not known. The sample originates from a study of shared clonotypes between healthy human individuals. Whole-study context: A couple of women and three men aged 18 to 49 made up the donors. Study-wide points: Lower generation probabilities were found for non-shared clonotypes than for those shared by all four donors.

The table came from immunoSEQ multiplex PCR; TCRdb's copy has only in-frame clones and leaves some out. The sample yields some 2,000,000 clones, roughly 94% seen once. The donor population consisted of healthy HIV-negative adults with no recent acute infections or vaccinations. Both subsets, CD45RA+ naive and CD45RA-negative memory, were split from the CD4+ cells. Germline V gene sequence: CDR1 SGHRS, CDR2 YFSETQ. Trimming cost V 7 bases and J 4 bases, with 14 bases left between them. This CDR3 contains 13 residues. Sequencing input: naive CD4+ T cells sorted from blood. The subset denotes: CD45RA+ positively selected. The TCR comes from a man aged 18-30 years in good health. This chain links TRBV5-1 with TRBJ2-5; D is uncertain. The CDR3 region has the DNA TGCGCCAGCCAAAAAGGTTTTGGAGAGACCCAGTACTTC. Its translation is CASQKGFGETQYF.